This T cell receptor (beta chain) was captured by sequencing in a study of T cell repertoires in cytomegalovirus infection. The germline gives CDR1 MNHGY, CDR2 SAAAGT. V was trimmed by 7 bases and J by 3 bases, leaving 16 bases between them. This CDR3 comprises 16 residues. TCRdb passed the reads through MiXCR, listing each CDR3 protein once. Among approximately 500,000 distinct CDR3 sequences listed, 15% to 20% were seen once. This rearrangement joins TRBV6-8 to TRBJ1-6; perhaps TRBD1 as D (6 bases). This TCR was recovered from a human donor in good health (CMV status not recorded). Some clones in this sample may be carry-over from other donors' samples. Sequencing was carried out using CD8+ T cells from PBMCs. The CDR3 spells CASNFSGGLYNSPLHF. Written as DNA, the CDR3 is TGTGCCAGCAATTTCTCCGGGGGGCTCTATAATTCACCCCTCCACTTT.